This T cell receptor (beta chain) appears in the sequencing data of a study of T cell responses to AZD1222 COVID-19 vaccine. Measured with immunoSEQ multiplex PCR; TCRdb has only the in-frame clones, and not every one. The table records 65,000 to 75,000 clones, 80% to 85% of them present only once. This clone came up a few times. Sequences were derived from peripheral blood, sampled on day 0 of AZD1222 vaccination. This sequence was found in an adult in good health.

The CDR3 coding sequence is TGTGCCAGCAGCTTACCGAGTGGGACAACCACCTACGAGCAGTACTTC. This translates into CASSLPSGTTTYEQYF. V gene TRBV7-6 combines with J gene TRBJ2-7; TRBD1 might be the D (6 bases). V dropped 2 bases and J dropped 2 bases, with 16 bases sitting between them. The CDR3 has 16 amino acids. CDR1 is SGHVS and CDR2 is FNYEAQ in the germline V gene.